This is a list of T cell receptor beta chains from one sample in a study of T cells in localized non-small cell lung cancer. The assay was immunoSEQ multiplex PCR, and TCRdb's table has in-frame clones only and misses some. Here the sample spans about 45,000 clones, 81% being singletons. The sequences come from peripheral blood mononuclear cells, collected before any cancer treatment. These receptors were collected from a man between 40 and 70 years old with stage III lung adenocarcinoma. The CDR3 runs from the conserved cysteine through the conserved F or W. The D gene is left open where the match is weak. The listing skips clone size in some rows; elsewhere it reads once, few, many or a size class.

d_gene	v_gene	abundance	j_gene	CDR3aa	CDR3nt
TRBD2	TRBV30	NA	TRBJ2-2	CAWSAGGAVLAGF	TGTGCCTGGAGTGCGGGGGGTGCAGTACTAGCGGGGTTT
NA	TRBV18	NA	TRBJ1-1	CASSPPGNTEAFF	TGTGCCAGCTCACCACCCGGGAACACTGAAGCTTTCTTT
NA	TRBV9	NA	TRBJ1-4	CASSVGQGFRNEKLFF	TGTGCCAGCAGCGTAGGGCAGGGCTTTCGGAATGAAAAACTGTTTTTT
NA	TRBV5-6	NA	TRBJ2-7	CASSSFPGNEQYF	TGTGCCAGCAGCTCGTTTCCAGGGAACGAGCAGTACTTC
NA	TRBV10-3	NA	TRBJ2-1	CAISEYSGSEQFF	TGTGCCATCAGTGAGTACTCCGGAAGTGAGCAGTTCTTC
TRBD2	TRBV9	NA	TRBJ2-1	CASSHTSGGAPTPYNEQFF	TGTGCCAGCAGCCACACCAGCGGGGGGGCCCCGACTCCTTACAATGAGCAGTTCTTC
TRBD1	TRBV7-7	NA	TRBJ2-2	CASSLTGGFTGELFF	TGTGCCAGCAGCCTCACAGGGGGCTTCACCGGGGAGCTGTTTTTT
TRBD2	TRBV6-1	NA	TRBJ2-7	CASIWASGAYEQYF	TGTGCCAGCATTTGGGCTAGCGGGGCTTACGAGCAGTACTTC
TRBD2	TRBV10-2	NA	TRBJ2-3	CASRGGLAAPDTQYF	TGCGCCAGCAGGGGGGGACTAGCGGCCCCAGATACGCAGTATTTT
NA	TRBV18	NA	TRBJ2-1	CASSPVFGGAGNEQFF	TGTGCCAGCTCACCAGTATTCGGGGGCGCTGGAAATGAGCAGTTCTTC
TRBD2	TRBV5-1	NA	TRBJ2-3	CASSSGLAGTTSGDTQYF	TGCGCCAGCAGCTCGGGTCTAGCGGGGACCACCTCTGGAGATACGCAGTATTTT
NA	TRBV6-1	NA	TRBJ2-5	CASSEQQADRRTQYF	TGTGCCAGCAGTGAACAACAGGCCGACCGCAGGACCCAGTACTTC
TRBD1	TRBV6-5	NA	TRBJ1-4	CASRSDRGDEKLFF	TGTGCCAGCAGATCAGACAGGGGAGATGAAAAACTGTTTTTT
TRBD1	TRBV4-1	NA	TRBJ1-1	CASSQGTGTVEAFF	TGCGCCAGCAGCCAAGGGACAGGGACTGTTGAAGCTTTCTTT
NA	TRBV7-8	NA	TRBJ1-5	CASSSYRGQPQHF	TGTGCCAGCAGCTCCTATAGAGGACAGCCCCAGCATTTT
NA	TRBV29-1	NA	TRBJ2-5	CSVGSGSTQYF	TGCAGCGTCGGCTCGGGGTCCACCCAGTACTTC
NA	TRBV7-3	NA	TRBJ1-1	CASSSYGGLDAFF	TGTGCCAGCAGCTCCTATGGGGGGCTGGACGCTTTCTTT
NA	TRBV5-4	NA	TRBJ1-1	CASSLLGGGMNTEAFF	TGTGCCAGCAGCTTGCTCGGTGGCGGGATGAACACTGAAGCTTTCTTT
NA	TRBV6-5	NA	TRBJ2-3	CASSYSSRWTKYF	TGTGCCAGCAGTTACTCGAGTCGCTGGACTAAGTATTTT
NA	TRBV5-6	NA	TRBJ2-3	CASTHSGTDTQYF	TGTGCCAGCACCCACAGTGGCACAGATACGCAGTATTTT
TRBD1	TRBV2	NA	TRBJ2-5	CASSAGQGRRTQYF	TGTGCCAGCAGTGCCGGACAGGGTAGGAGGACCCAGTACTTC
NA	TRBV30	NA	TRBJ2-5	CAWSVQGGGGQTQYF	TGTGCCTGGAGTGTACAGGGCGGGGGAGGGCAGACCCAGTACTTC
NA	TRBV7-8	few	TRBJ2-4	CASSPPFSGAATLAKNIQYF	TGTGCCAGCAGCCCCCCTTTTTCAGGGGCGGCAACTTTAGCCAAAAACATTCAGTACTTC